This T cell receptor (beta chain) emerged from a study of tumor-infiltrating lymphocytes in localized non-small cell lung cancer. Across the study: Each patient gave resected tumor and non-adjacent uninvolved lung tissue.

Per germline, CDR1 SNHLY and CDR2 FYNNEI. Trimming stripped 4 bases from V and 4 bases from J, with 10 bases between. The CDR3 sequence is 14 residues long. For this clone: What it recognizes is unknown.

Some clones are missing from TCRdb's copy, which holds only in-frame ones; the method was immunoSEQ multiplex PCR. The sample records 15,000 to 20,000 clones, about 69% being singletons. Study findings and constraints: Compared with uninvolved lung, tumors showed higher T cell infiltration by TCRbeta sequencing.

This chain joins TRBV2 and TRBJ1-4; D is uncertain. The clonotype was recovered from a human donor with non-small cell lung cancer. Sequenced material: lung tumor tissue. The CDR3 spells CASSGGRSNEKLFF. Written as DNA, the CDR3 is TGTGCCAGCAGTGGAGGGAGGAGTAATGAAAAACTGTTTTTT.